Below, one T cell receptor (beta chain) is given with its context. Its target is not known. This sample stems from a study of cytomegalovirus exposure and HLA in healthy donors. Whole-study context: In a previous analysis, 117 million unique TCR beta sequences were found from about 179 million T cells.

From germline, CDR1 is SGDLS and CDR2 YYNGEE. The germline V and J ends were trimmed by 0 bases and 4 bases, with 10 bases remaining between them. The CDR3 totals 14 residues. General study findings and limits: Overall, around 150 TCR beta chains were annotated as cytomegalovirus-associated. The authors later linked a missense DCLRE1C variant to TCR beta V- and J-gene trimming.

Primers included in the PCR were 60 Vbeta and 13 Jbeta primers. The table came from immunoSEQ multiplex PCR; TCRdb's copy has only in-frame clones and leaves some out. This table holds about 130,000 clones, around three quarters found once. Nominally healthy donors provided the samples, though records likely missed some immune exposures. The rearrangement joins TRBV9 to TRBJ1-2, with D uncertain. The sample was PBMCs. The receptor was isolated from a woman aged 50 to 65 in good health and CMV-seronegative. CDR3: CASSVDQSVYGYTF. CDR3 coding DNA: TGTGCCAGCAGCGTAGATCAGAGCGTCTATGGCTACACCTTC.